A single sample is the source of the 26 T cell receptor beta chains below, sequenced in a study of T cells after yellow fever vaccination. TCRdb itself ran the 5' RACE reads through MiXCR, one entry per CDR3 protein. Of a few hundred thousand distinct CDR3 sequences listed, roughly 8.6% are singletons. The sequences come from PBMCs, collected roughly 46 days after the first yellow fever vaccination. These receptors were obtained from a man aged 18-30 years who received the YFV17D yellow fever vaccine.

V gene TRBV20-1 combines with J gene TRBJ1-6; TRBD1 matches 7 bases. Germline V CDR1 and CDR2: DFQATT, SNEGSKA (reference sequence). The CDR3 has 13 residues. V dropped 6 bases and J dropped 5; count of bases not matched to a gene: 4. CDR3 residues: CSAAGTDNSPLHF. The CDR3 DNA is TGCAGTGCAGCCGGGACAGATAATTCACCCCTCCACTTT.

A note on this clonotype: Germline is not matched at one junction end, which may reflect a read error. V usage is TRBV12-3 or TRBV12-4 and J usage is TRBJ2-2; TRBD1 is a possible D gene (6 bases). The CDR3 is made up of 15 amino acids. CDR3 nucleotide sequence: TGTGCCAGCGGTTTGAGGGGGACGAACACCGGGGAGCTGTTTTTT. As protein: CASGLRGTNTGELFF.

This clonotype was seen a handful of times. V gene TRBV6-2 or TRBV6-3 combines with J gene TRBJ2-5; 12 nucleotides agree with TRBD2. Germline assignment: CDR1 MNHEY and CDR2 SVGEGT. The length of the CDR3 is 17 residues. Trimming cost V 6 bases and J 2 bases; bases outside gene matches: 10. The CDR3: CASRTLAGGLLQETQYF. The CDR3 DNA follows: TGTGCCAGCAGAACCCTAGCGGGGGGGCTCCTGCAAGAGACCCAGTACTTC.

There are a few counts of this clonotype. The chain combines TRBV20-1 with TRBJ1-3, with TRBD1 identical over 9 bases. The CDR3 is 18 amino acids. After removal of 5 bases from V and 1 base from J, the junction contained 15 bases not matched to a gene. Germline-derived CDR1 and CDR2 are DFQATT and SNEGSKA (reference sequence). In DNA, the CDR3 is TGCAGTGCTCGTTACCCTCCGGGACAGGGATCGTCTGGAAACACCATATATTTT. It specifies CSARYPPGQGSSGNTIYF.

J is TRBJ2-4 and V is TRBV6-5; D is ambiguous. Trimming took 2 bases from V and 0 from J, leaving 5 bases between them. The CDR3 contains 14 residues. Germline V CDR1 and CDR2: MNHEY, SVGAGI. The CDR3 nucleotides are TGTGCCAGCAGTTACGGGCTAGCCAAAAACATTCAGTACTTC. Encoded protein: CASSYGLAKNIQYF.

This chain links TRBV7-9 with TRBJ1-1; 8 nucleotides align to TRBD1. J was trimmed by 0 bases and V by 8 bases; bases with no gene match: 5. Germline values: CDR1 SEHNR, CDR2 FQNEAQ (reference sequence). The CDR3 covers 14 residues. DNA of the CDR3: TGTGCCAGCTTTGGGGACAGGTTGAACACTGAAGCTTTCTTT. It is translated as CASFGDRLNTEAFF.

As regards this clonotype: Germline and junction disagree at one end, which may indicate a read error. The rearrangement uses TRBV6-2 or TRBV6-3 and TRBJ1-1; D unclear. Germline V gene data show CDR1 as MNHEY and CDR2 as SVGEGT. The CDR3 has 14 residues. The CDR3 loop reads CASRLTTRNTEDFF. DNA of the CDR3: TGTGCCAGCAGGCTCACCACTCGGAACACTGAAGATTTCTTT.

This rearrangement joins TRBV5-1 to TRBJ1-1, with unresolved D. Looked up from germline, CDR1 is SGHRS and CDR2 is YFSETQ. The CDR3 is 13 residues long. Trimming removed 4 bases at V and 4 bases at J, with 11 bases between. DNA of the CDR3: TGCGCCAGCAGCCACAACCGGGGCACTGAAGCTTTCTTT. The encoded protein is CASSHNRGTEAFF.

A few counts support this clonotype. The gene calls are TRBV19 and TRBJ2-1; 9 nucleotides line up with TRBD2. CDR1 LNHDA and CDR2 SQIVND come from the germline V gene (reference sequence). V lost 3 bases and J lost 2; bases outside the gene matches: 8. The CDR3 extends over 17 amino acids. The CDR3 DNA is TGTGCCAGTAGTATGCGAGCGGGGGGCCTTACCTACAATGAGCAGTTCTTC. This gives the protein CASSMRAGGLTYNEQFF.

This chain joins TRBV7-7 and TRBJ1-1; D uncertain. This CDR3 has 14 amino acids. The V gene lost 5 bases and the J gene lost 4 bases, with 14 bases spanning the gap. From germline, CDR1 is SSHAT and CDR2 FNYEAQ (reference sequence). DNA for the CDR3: TGTGCCAGCAGCGCTTTGGACGGCGCCACTGAAGCTTTCTTT. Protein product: CASSALDGATEAFF.

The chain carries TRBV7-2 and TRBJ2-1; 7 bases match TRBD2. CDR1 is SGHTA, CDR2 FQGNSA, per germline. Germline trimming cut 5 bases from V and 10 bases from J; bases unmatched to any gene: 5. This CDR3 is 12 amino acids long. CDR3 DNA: TGTGCCAGCAGCCCGGGGGGTTGGGAGCAGTTCTTC. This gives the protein CASSPGGWEQFF.

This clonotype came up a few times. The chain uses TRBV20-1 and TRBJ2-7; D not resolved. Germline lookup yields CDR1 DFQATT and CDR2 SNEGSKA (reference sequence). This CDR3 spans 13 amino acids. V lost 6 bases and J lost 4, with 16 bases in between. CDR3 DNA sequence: TGCAGTGCCCTAAATCCTGACGATTACGAGCAGTACGTC. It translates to CSALNPDDYEQYV.

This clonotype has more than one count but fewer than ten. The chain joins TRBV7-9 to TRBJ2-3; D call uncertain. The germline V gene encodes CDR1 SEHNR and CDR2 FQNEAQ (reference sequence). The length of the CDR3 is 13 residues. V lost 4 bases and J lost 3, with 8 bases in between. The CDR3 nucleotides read TGTGCCAGCAGCTCCACCTTAACAGATACGCAGTATTTT. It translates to CASSSTLTDTQYF.

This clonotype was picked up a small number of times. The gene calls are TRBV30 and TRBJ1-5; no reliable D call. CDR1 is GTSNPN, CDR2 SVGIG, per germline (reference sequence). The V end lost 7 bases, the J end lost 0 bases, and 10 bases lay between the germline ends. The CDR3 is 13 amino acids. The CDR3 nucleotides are TGTGCCTTTAACTCGGATAGCAATCAGCCCCAGCATTTT. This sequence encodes CAFNSDSNQPQHF.

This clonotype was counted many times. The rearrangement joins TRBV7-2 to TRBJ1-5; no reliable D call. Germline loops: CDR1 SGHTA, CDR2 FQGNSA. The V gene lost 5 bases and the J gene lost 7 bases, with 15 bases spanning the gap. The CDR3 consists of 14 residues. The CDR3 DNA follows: TGTGCCAGCAGCAAGGGAGCCGGTGGCCAGCCCCAGCATTTT. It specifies CASSKGAGGQPQHF. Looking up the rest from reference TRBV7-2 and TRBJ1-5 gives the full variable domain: GAGVSQSPSNKVTEKGKDVELRCDPISGHTALYWYRQSLGQGLEFLIYFQGNSAPDKSGLPSDRFSAERTGGSVSTLTIQRTQQEDSAVYLCASSKGAGGQPQHFGDGTRLSIL.

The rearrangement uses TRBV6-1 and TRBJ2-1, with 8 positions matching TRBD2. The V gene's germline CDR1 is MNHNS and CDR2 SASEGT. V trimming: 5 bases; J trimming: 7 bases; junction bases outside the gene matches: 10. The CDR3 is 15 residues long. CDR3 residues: CASSPGGLSWNEQFF. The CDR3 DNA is TGTGCCAGCAGTCCGGGGGGGCTGTCTTGGAATGAGCAGTTCTTC.

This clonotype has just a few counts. The CDR3 DNA sequence: TGTGCCAGCAGTTACTGGCCTCCCGGAACGGGCGGTAACTATGGCTACACCTTC. Translated, it gives CASSYWPPGTGGNYGYTF. V usage is TRBV6-2 or TRBV6-3 and J usage is TRBJ1-2, with unresolved D. This CDR3 contains 18 residues. Germline assignment: CDR1 MNHEY and CDR2 SVGEGT. V was trimmed by 1 base and J by 1 base, leaving 19 bases between them.

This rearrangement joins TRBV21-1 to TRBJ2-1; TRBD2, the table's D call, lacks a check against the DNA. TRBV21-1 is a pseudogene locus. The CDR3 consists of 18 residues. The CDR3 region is CASSPPLAGDICNNEQFF. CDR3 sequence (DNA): TGTGCCAGCAGCCCCCCGCTAGCGGGGGATATCTGTAACAATGAGCAGTTCTTC.

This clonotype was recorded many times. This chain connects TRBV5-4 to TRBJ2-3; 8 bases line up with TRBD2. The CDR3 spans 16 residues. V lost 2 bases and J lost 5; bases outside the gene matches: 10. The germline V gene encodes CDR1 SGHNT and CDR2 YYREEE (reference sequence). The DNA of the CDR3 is TGTGCCAGCAGCTTCTGGAACGGGGGGGCTGGAGATACGCAGTATTTT. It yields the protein CASSFWNGGAGDTQYF.

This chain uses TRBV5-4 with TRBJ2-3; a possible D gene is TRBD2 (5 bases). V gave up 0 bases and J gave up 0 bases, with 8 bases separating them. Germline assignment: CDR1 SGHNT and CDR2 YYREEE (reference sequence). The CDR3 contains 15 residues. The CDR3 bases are TGTGCCAGCAGCTTGGGCGGGCGGAGCACAGATACGCAGTATTTT. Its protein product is CASSLGGRSTDTQYF.

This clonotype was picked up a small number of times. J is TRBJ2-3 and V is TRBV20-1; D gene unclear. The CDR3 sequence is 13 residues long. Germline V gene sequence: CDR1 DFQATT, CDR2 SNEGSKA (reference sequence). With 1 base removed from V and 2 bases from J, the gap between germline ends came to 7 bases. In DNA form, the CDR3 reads TGCAGTGCTAGAGTCGGTTACACAGATACGCAGTATTTT. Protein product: CSARVGYTDTQYF.

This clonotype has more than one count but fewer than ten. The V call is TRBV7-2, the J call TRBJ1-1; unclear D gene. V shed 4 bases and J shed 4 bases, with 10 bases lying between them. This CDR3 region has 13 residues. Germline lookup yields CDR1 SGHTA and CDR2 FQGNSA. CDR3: CASSSTWGTEAFF. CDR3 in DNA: TGTGCCAGCAGCTCTACATGGGGCACTGAAGCTTTCTTT.

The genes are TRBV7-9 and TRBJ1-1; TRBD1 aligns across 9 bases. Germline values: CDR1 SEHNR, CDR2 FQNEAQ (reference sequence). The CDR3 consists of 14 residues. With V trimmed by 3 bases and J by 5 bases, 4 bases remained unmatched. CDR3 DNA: TGTGCCAGCAGCTTCGGACAGGGGAAGACTGAAGCTTTCTTT. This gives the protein CASSFGQGKTEAFF.

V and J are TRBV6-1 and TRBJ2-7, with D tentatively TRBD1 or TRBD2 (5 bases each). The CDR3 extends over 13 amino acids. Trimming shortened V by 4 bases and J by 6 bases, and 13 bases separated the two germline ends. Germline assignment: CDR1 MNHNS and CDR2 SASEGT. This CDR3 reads CASSAGAKGEQYV. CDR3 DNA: TGTGCCAGCAGTGCCGGGGCCAAGGGCGAGCAGTACGTC.

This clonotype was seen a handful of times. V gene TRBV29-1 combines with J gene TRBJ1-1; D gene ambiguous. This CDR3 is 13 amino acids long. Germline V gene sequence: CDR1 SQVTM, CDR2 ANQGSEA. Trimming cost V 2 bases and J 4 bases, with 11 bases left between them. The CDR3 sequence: CSVERGRATEAFF. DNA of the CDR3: TGCAGCGTTGAACGGGGTAGGGCCACTGAAGCTTTCTTT.

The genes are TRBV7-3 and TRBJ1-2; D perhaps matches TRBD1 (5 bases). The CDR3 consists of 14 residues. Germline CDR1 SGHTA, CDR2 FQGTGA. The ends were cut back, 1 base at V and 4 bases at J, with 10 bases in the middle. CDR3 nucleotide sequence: TGTGCCAGCAGCTTAAACGCAGGGAGCTATGGCTACACCTTC. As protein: CASSLNAGSYGYTF.